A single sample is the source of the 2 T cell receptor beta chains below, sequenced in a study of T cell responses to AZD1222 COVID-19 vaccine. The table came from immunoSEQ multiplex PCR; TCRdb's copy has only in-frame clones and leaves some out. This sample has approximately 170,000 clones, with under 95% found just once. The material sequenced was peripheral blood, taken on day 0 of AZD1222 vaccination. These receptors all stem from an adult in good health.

CDR3 sequence reads: CASSARDRGNTDTQYF. The CDR3 region has the DNA TGTGCCAGCAGCGCCCGGGACAGGGGTAACACAGATACGCAGTATTTT. This sequence joins TRBV9 and TRBJ2-3; 10 nucleotides line up with TRBD1. CDR1 is SGDLS and CDR2 is YYNGEE in the germline V gene. This CDR3 is built from 16 residues. The J segment lost 2 bases and the V segment lost 3 bases, leaving 6 bases of the junction unmatched.

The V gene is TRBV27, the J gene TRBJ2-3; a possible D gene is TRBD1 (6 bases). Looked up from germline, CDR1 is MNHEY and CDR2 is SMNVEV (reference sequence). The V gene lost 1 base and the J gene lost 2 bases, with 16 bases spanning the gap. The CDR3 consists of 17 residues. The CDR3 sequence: CASSLFGGGGHTDTQYF. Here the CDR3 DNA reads TGTGCCAGCAGTTTATTTGGGGGCGGAGGCCACACAGATACGCAGTATTTT.